The sequence of this T cell receptor (beta chain) was determined in a study of blood T cell repertoires in COVID-19. Study at large: Donors in the United States, Italy and Spain gave samples during acute or convalescent COVID-19. T cells, B-cell-depleted T cells, or PBMCs provided the cDNA or gDNA that served as material.

TCRdb keeps only in-frame clones here, not all; method: immunoSEQ multiplex PCR. The table records 110,000 to 150,000 clones, 75% to 85% of them present only once. Germline lookup yields CDR1 DFQATT and CDR2 SNEGSKA (reference sequence). The CDR3 loop spans 14 amino acids. V was trimmed by 3 bases and J by 8 bases, leaving 18 bases between them. The sequence was obtained from a man between 70 and 80 years old who had recovered from COVID-19. The source material was peripheral blood. The gene calls are TRBV20-1 and TRBJ2-3, with TRBD2 as a possible D gene (6 bases). The CDR3 region has the DNA TGCAGTGCTAGTCGGGGTCTGGGGGGAGGTACGCAGTATTTT. Amino acids: CSASRGLGGGTQYF.